This T cell receptor beta chain was recovered during a study of blood T cell repertoires in COVID-19. Study at large: The study drew acute and convalescent COVID-19 samples from the United States, Italy and Spain.

In the original analysis: Reference gene primers were amplified, and this amplification served to estimate nucleated cell counts. TCRdb keeps only in-frame clones here, not all; method: immunoSEQ multiplex PCR. The V and J calls and the clone size are those of that table, but D and trimming were determined from the DNA. Found here are roughly 100,000 clones, over 80% of them singletons; the top ten hold 8.5% to 14%. V gave up 8 bases and J gave up 2 bases; unmatched junction bases: 6. The CDR3 runs 14 residues. CDR1 and CDR2 from the germline V gene are LNHDA and SQIVND (reference sequence). The genes are TRBV19 and TRBJ1-5, with TRBD1 matching over 7 bases. The TCR sequence derives from a man of 80 years or more with acute or convalescent COVID-19. The material sequenced was peripheral blood. This chain's CDR3 is CASENRGGNQPQHF. DNA of the CDR3: TGTGCCAGTGAGAACAGGGGTGGCAATCAGCCCCAGCATTTT.